This is a list of T cell receptor beta chains from one sample in a study of blood T cell repertoires in COVID-19. Measured with immunoSEQ multiplex PCR; TCRdb has only the in-frame clones, and not every one. This sample yields roughly 11,000 clones, of which approximately 88% are seen a single time; 10% to 11% belongs to the top ten. Sequenced: peripheral blood. The receptors originated from a human donor in a cohort sampled during active COVID-19. The CDR3 runs from the conserved cysteine through the conserved F or W. A D gene is named only where the DNA matches it firmly. The size field is filled for only some rows; it gives once, few, many or a size class.

v_gene	abundance	j_gene	d_gene	len	CDR3nt	CDR3aa
TRBV5-1	NA	TRBJ2-5	TRBD2	17	TGCGCCAGCAGCTCCGGACTAGCGGGGGCCCGTGGAGAGACCCAGTACTTC	CASSSGLAGARGETQYF
TRBV6-5	NA	TRBJ2-7	NA	13	TGTGCCAGCAGTTACAGCTCCTCCTACGAGCAGTACTTC	CASSYSSSYEQYF
TRBV7-2	once	TRBJ1-2	TRBD1	15	TGTGCCAGCAGCTTAGGGGACAGGGGTCACTATGGCTACACCTTC	CASSLGDRGHYGYTF
TRBV5-1	once	TRBJ2-7	NA	12	TGCGCCAGCAGCTTGGCAGGGCGCGAGCAGTACTTC	CASSLAGREQYF
TRBV27	NA	TRBJ2-7	NA	14	TGTGCCAGCAGTTTAAACGGGTATGCCTACGAGCAGTACTTC	CASSLNGYAYEQYF
TRBV4-1	NA	TRBJ1-1	NA	14	TGCGCCAGCAGCCAAGCAGGGTTGAACACTGAAGCTTTCTTT	CASSQAGLNTEAFF
TRBV7-6	NA	TRBJ1-1	NA	15	TGTGCCAGCAGCTTTGGGTACCGTAGGAGCACTGAAGCTTTCTTT	CASSFGYRRSTEAFF
TRBV7-2	NA	TRBJ2-5	TRBD1	16	TGTGCCAGCAGCTTAGCGCTAACCAGGGGGCCAGAGACCCAGTACTTC	CASSLALTRGPETQYF
TRBV6-2/TRBV6-3	NA	TRBJ1-1	TRBD1	17	TGTGCCAGCAGTTTAGGGGCGGGACAGCAGCAGAACACTGAAGCTTTCTTT	CASSLGAGQQQNTEAFF
TRBV10-1	NA	TRBJ2-3	TRBD2	16	TGCGCCAGCAGTGAGTCAACCGGGGGGTACACAGATACGCAGTATTTT	CASSESTGGYTDTQYF
TRBV5-1	NA	TRBJ2-6	NA	18	TGCGCCAGCAGCTTGGGGCAGGCCAACTCGAAAGGGGCCAACGTCCTGACTTTC	CASSLGQANSKGANVLTF
TRBV19	NA	TRBJ1-2	TRBD1	15	TGTGCCAGTAGTACAGGGACAGGGGCTTGGTATGGCTACACCTTC	CASSTGTGAWYGYTF
TRBV18	NA	TRBJ2-7	TRBD2	16	TGTGCCAGCTCACCCCGACTAGCGGGGGGTTTGTACGAGCAGTACTTC	CASSPRLAGGLYEQYF
TRBV4-1	NA	TRBJ1-2	TRBD1	15	TGCGCCAGCAGCCCCGACAGGGGGCTAAACTATGGCTACACCTTC	CASSPDRGLNYGYTF
TRBV18	few	TRBJ1-1	NA	15	TGTGCCAGCTCACCGGGACGGGAGATTGGATCAAACGCTTTCTTT	CASSPGREIGSNAFF
TRBV28	NA	TRBJ1-5	NA	12	TGTGCCAGCATCGGAGGGGATCAGCCCCAGCATTTT	CASIGGDQPQHF
TRBV19	once	TRBJ1-4	NA	10	TGTGCCAGTAGCGGTGAAAAACTGTTTTTT	CASSGEKLFF
TRBV10-3	NA	TRBJ2-3	NA	16	TGTGCCGCCTGCCCTGGGCGGGGGCCATTCACAGATACGCAGTATTTT	CAACPGRGPFTDTQYF
TRBV28	NA	TRBJ2-7	NA	14	TGTGCCAGCAGCTCTGCGGGTAGCTCCTACGAGCAGTACTTC	CASSSAGSSYEQYF
TRBV10-3	NA	TRBJ2-5	NA	14	TGTGCCATCAGTGACCTGGACAGAAAAGAGACCCAGTACTTC	CAISDLDRKETQYF
TRBV24-1	NA	TRBJ1-2	NA	18	TGTGCCACCAGTGTCCCCCGTCGGGAGGGCGCAGCTAACTATGGCTACACCTTC	CATSVPRREGAANYGYTF
TRBV28	NA	TRBJ1-1	NA	12	TGTGCCAGTGGGGAGGTGAACACTGAAGCTTTCTTT	CASGEVNTEAFF
TRBV7-2	NA	TRBJ2-7	NA	14	TGTGCCAGCAGCTTAGCGGGAGATTCCTACGAGCAGTACTTC	CASSLAGDSYEQYF
TRBV5-5	NA	TRBJ2-3	NA	12	TGTGCCAGCACCTACTTTTTGGATACGCAGTATTTT	CASTYFLDTQYF
TRBV19	NA	TRBJ1-5	NA	16	TGTGCCAGTAGTCCCTCCTCAGGGTTCGTCAATCAGCCCCAGCATTTT	CASSPSSGFVNQPQHF
TRBV29-1	NA	TRBJ2-3	TRBD2	20	TGCAGCGTTGAGCCCGACTTGACTAGCGGGGGGAAACCTAGCACAGATACGCAGTATTTT	CSVEPDLTSGGKPSTDTQYF